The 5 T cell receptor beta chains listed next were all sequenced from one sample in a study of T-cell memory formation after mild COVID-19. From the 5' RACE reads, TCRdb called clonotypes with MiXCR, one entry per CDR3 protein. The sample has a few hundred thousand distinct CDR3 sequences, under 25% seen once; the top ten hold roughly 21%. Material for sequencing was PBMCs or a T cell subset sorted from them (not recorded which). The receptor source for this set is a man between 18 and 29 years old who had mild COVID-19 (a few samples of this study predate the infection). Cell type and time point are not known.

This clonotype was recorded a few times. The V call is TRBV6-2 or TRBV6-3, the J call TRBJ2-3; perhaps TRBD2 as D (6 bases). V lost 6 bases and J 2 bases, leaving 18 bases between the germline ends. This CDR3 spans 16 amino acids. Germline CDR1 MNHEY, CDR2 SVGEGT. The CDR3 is CASSRGSSSSTDTQYF. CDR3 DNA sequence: TGTGCCAGCAGCCGGGGGTCCAGTAGCTCCACAGATACGCAGTATTTT.

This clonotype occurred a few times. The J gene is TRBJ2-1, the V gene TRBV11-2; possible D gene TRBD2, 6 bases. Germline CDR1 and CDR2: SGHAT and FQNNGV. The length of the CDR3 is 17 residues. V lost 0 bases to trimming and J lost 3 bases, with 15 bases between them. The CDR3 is CASSLDRTAGLYNEQFF. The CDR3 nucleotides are TGTGCCAGCAGCTTAGATCGCACCGCGGGGCTCTACAATGAGCAGTTCTTC. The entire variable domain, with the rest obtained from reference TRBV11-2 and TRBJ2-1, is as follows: EAGVAQSPRYKIIEKRQSVAFWCNPISGHATLYWYQQILGQGPKLLIQFQNNGVVDDSQLPKDRFSAERLKGVDSTLKIQPAKLEDSAVYLCASSLDRTAGLYNEQFFGPGTRLTVL.

CDR3: CSAEGTGRTGELFF. CDR3 coding DNA: TGCAGTGCTGAGGGGACAGGGAGAACCGGGGAGCTGTTTTTT. This chain uses TRBV20-1 with TRBJ2-2; 9 positions agree with TRBD1. Germline V gives CDR1 DFQATT, CDR2 SNEGSKA (reference sequence). The CDR3 sequence is 14 residues long. V shed 5 bases, J shed 5 bases, and the junction held 6 bases outside the gene matches.

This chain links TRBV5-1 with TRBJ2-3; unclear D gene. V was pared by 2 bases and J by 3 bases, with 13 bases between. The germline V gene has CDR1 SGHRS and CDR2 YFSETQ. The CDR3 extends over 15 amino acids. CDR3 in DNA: TGCGCCAGCAGCTTTCGGACCGTAACTACAGATACGCAGTATTTT. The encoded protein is CASSFRTVTTDTQYF.

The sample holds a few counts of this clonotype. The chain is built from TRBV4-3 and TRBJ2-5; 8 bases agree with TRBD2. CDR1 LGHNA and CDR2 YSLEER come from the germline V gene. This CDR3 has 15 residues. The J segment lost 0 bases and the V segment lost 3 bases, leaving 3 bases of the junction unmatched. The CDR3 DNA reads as TGCGCCAGCAGCCAGGCCGGGGGGGACCAAGAGACCCAGTACTTC. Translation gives CASSQAGGDQETQYF.